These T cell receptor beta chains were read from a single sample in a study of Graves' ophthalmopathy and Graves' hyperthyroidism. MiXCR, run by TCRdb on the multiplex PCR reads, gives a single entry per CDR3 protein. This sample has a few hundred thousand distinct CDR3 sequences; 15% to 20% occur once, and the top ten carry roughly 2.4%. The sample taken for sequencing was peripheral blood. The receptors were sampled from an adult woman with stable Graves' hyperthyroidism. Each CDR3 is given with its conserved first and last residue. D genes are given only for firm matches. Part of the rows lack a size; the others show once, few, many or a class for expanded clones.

CDR3nt: TGTGCCAGCGGATCTTTGGACAGATCCTACGAGCAGTACTTC
CDR3aa: CASGSLDRSYEQYF
v_gene: TRBV12-3/TRBV12-4
d_gene: .
abundance: many
j_gene: TRBJ2-7

CDR3nt: TGTGCCAGCAGCTTAGCCAGGGGCTCCTTTTCTGGGGCCAACGTCCTGACTTTC
CDR3aa: CASSLARGSFSGANVLTF
v_gene: TRBV7-2
d_gene: .
abundance: many
j_gene: TRBJ2-6

CDR3nt: TGCAGTGCTAGAAAGGGACAGGGCCAGACCCAGTACTTC
CDR3aa: CSARKGQGQTQYF
v_gene: TRBV20-1
d_gene: TRBD1
abundance: many
j_gene: TRBJ2-5

CDR3nt: TGTGCCAGCAGTTACTCACGGCTAGCGGGCGCCTACGAGCAGTACTTC
CDR3aa: CASSYSRLAGAYEQYF
v_gene: TRBV6-5
d_gene: TRBD2
abundance: .
j_gene: TRBJ2-7

CDR3nt: TGTGCCACCCTAGGGAACACTGAAGCTTTCTTT
CDR3aa: CATLGNTEAFF
v_gene: TRBV6-5
d_gene: .
abundance: many
j_gene: TRBJ1-1

CDR3nt: TGTGCCAGCAGCGTAGGGCCCAGGCCGAACACCGGGGAGCTGTTTTTT
CDR3aa: CASSVGPRPNTGELFF
v_gene: TRBV9
d_gene: .
abundance: few
j_gene: TRBJ2-2

CDR3nt: TGTGCCAGCACCAACACTTACGAGCAGTACTTC
CDR3aa: CASTNTYEQYF
v_gene: TRBV6-1
d_gene: .
abundance: .
j_gene: TRBJ2-7

CDR3nt: TGCAGTGCTAGGCCGGGCCGCAATCAGCCCCAGCATTTT
CDR3aa: CSARPGRNQPQHF
v_gene: TRBV20-1
d_gene: .
abundance: many
j_gene: TRBJ1-5

CDR3nt: TGTGCCAGCAGTGGTTTGTCAGGTTTCATGAACACTGAAGCTTTCTTT
CDR3aa: CASSGLSGFMNTEAFF
v_gene: TRBV25-1
d_gene: .
abundance: many
j_gene: TRBJ1-1

CDR3nt: TGTGCCAGCAACGAACCGGTCAGCCAAGAGACCCAGTACTTC
CDR3aa: CASNEPVSQETQYF
v_gene: TRBV12-3/TRBV12-4
d_gene: .
abundance: many
j_gene: TRBJ2-5

CDR3nt: TGTGCCAGCAGAAACTCAGGGAATCGGAACACTGAAGCTTTCTTT
CDR3aa: CASRNSGNRNTEAFF
v_gene: TRBV6-2/TRBV6-3
d_gene: .
abundance: many
j_gene: TRBJ1-1

CDR3nt: TGCGCCAGCAGCTTGGTCGGTAGGGAACCCTACGAGCAGTACTTC
CDR3aa: CASSLVGREPYEQYF
v_gene: TRBV5-1
d_gene: .
abundance: many
j_gene: TRBJ2-7

CDR3nt: TGTGCCAGCAGTTTAGTTAGCGGGAGGCCCGGGGAGCTGTTTTTT
CDR3aa: CASSLVSGRPGELFF
v_gene: TRBV12-3/TRBV12-4
d_gene: TRBD2
abundance: many
j_gene: TRBJ2-2

CDR3nt: TGTGCCAGCAGTGACGCGGGAGAGTACAATGAGCAGTTCTTC
CDR3aa: CASSDAGEYNEQFF
v_gene: TRBV6-1
d_gene: TRBD2
abundance: many
j_gene: TRBJ2-1

CDR3nt: TGTGCTAGTGGCCCTACAGGGTACCCTGAAGCTTTCTTT
CDR3aa: CASGPTGYPEAFF
v_gene: TRBV12-5
d_gene: .
abundance: many
j_gene: TRBJ1-1

CDR3nt: TGCAGCGTTGTGGGGGGGCGGGTGAACACTGAAGCTTTCTTT
CDR3aa: CSVVGGRVNTEAFF
v_gene: TRBV29-1
d_gene: .
abundance: many
j_gene: TRBJ1-1

CDR3nt: TGTGCCAGCAGTTCTTGGGGATCAGGAAACACCATATATTTT
CDR3aa: CASSSWGSGNTIYF
v_gene: TRBV12-3/TRBV12-4
d_gene: .
abundance: many
j_gene: TRBJ1-3

CDR3nt: TGTGCCAGTAGTTGGCGAAACACTGAAGCTTTCTTT
CDR3aa: CASSWRNTEAFF
v_gene: TRBV19
d_gene: .
abundance: many
j_gene: TRBJ1-1

CDR3nt: TGTGCCAGCAGCATAGCGGGAGGCCGGGGGGGAGAGACCCAGTACTTC
CDR3aa: CASSIAGGRGGETQYF
v_gene: TRBV7-6
d_gene: TRBD2
abundance: few
j_gene: TRBJ2-5

CDR3nt: TGTGCCTGGAGTGCGGGACAGGGGGCCAACGTTCAGTACTTC
CDR3aa: CAWSAGQGANVQYF
v_gene: TRBV30
d_gene: TRBD1
abundance: many
j_gene: TRBJ2-7

CDR3nt: TGTGCCAGCAGTGGAGGTCGCTCTAGCGGGAGTTACGAGCAGTACTTC
CDR3aa: CASSGGRSSGSYEQYF
v_gene: TRBV2
d_gene: TRBD2
abundance: .
j_gene: TRBJ2-7

CDR3nt: TGCGCCAGCAGCTTTACAGGGGAAGATACGCAGTATTTT
CDR3aa: CASSFTGEDTQYF
v_gene: TRBV5-1
d_gene: TRBD1
abundance: .
j_gene: TRBJ2-3

CDR3nt: TGTGCCAGCAGCGTAGGTAGCATCACCTACGAGCAGTACTTC
CDR3aa: CASSVGSITYEQYF
v_gene: TRBV9
d_gene: .
abundance: many
j_gene: TRBJ2-7

CDR3nt: TGCGCCAGCAGCCCGGCACAGGCACAAGAGACCAAGTACTTC
CDR3aa: CASSPAQAQETKYF
v_gene: TRBV5-1
d_gene: .
abundance: few
j_gene: TRBJ2-5

CDR3nt: TGCGCCAGCAGCCAAGGGTTAAGACAGGGGACTTCACCCCTCCACTTT
CDR3aa: CASSQGLRQGTSPLHF
v_gene: TRBV4-1
d_gene: TRBD1
abundance: many
j_gene: TRBJ1-6

CDR3nt: TGTGCCAGCAGCCCTCGACAGGGACTCTCTGGAAACACCATATATTTT
CDR3aa: CASSPRQGLSGNTIYF
v_gene: TRBV12-3/TRBV12-4
d_gene: TRBD1
abundance: few
j_gene: TRBJ1-3

CDR3nt: TGTGCCAGCAGCCACGGGACAGGGAGCACCGGGGAGCTGTTTTTT
CDR3aa: CASSHGTGSTGELFF
v_gene: TRBV7-9
d_gene: TRBD1
abundance: few
j_gene: TRBJ2-2

CDR3nt: TGTGCCGCCAGTGACCGGGCTAGCGGGTCCACCTACGAGGAGTACTTC
CDR3aa: CAASDRASGSTYEEYF
v_gene: TRBV24-1
d_gene: TRBD2
abundance: .
j_gene: TRBJ2-7

CDR3nt: TGCAGTGCTAGAGGACTAGCGGGAAGCTCCTACGAGCAGTACTTC
CDR3aa: CSARGLAGSSYEQYF
v_gene: TRBV20-1
d_gene: TRBD2
abundance: many
j_gene: TRBJ2-7

CDR3nt: TGCAGCGTTGAAGTAACAGAACACTATGGCTACACCTTC
CDR3aa: CSVEVTEHYGYTF
v_gene: TRBV29-1
d_gene: .
abundance: many
j_gene: TRBJ1-2

CDR3nt: TGTGCCAGTAGTACGAGCGGTAGCTCCTACAATGAGCAGTTCTTC
CDR3aa: CASSTSGSSYNEQFF
v_gene: TRBV19
d_gene: .
abundance: few
j_gene: TRBJ2-1

CDR3nt: TGTGCCAGCAGCTTAATCTCTAGGCAAGAGACCCAGTACTTC
CDR3aa: CASSLISRQETQYF
v_gene: TRBV7-2
d_gene: .
abundance: many
j_gene: TRBJ2-5

CDR3nt: TGCAGTGCTCTCGGGGTACTAGCGGGCCACTACGAGCAGTACTTC
CDR3aa: CSALGVLAGHYEQYF
v_gene: TRBV20-1
d_gene: TRBD2
abundance: many
j_gene: TRBJ2-7

CDR3nt: TGTGCCAGCAGCTTAGGTCCCATCGGGTACGAGCAGTACTTC
CDR3aa: CASSLGPIGYEQYF
v_gene: TRBV11-2
d_gene: .
abundance: .
j_gene: TRBJ2-7

CDR3nt: TGTGCCAGCAGCTTAGGACAGCTGATGAACACTGAAGCTTTCTTT
CDR3aa: CASSLGQLMNTEAFF
v_gene: TRBV7-9
d_gene: .
abundance: many
j_gene: TRBJ1-1

CDR3nt: TGCGCCAGCAGCCTCCAACTTGACTTTGGGGCCAACGTCCTGACTTTC
CDR3aa: CASSLQLDFGANVLTF
v_gene: TRBV4-1
d_gene: .
abundance: many
j_gene: TRBJ2-6

CDR3nt: TGCGCCAGCAGCTTGCCCCCTGTACCTGGGCCTTCCGGGGAGCTGTTTTTT
CDR3aa: CASSLPPVPGPSGELFF
v_gene: TRBV5-1
d_gene: .
abundance: few
j_gene: TRBJ2-2

CDR3nt: TGTGCCTGGAGAGATGGGAAGGACCCCTACGAGCAGTACTTC
CDR3aa: CAWRDGKDPYEQYF
v_gene: TRBV30
d_gene: .
abundance: many
j_gene: TRBJ2-7

CDR3nt: TGTGCCATCAGCCAAGGGACAGGGGGCACCGGGGAGCTGTTTTTT
CDR3aa: CAISQGTGGTGELFF
v_gene: TRBV3-1
d_gene: TRBD1
abundance: .
j_gene: TRBJ2-2